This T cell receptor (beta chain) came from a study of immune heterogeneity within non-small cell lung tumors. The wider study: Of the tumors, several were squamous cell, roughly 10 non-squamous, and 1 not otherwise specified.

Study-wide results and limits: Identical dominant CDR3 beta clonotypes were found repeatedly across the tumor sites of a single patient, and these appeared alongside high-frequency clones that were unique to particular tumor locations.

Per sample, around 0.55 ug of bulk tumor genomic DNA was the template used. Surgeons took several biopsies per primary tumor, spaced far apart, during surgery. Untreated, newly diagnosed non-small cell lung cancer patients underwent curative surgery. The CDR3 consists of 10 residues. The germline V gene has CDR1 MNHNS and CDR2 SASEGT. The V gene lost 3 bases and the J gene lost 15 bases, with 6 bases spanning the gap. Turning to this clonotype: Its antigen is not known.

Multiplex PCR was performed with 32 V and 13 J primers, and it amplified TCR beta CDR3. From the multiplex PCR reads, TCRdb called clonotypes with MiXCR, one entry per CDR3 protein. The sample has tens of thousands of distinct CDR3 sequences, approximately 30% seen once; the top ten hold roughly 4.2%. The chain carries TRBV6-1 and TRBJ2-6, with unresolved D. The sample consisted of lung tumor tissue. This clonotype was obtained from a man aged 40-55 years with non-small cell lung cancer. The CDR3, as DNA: TGTGCCAGCAGTGATCAGAGCCTGACTTTC. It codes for CASSDQSLTF.